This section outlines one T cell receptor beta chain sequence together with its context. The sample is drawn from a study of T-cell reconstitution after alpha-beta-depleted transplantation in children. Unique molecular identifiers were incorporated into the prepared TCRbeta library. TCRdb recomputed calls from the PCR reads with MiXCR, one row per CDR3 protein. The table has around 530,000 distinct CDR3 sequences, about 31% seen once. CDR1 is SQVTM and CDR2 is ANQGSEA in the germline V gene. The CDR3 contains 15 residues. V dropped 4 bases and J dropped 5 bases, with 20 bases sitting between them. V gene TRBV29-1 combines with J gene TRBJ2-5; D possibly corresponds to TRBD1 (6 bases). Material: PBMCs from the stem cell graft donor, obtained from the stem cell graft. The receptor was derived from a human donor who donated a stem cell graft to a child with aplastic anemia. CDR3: CSVVYPGEFWETQYF. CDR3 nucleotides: TGCAGCGTTGTATACCCAGGGGAGTTTTGGGAGACCCAGTACTTC.